The rows below give T cell receptor beta chains drawn from one sample of a study of cytomegalovirus exposure and HLA in healthy donors. TCRdb's copy holds only in-frame clones and misses some; the assay was immunoSEQ multiplex PCR. Of some 160,000 clones in the sample, over 80% are singletons; the top ten hold approximately 2.1%. The specimen was PBMCs. These TCRs come from a male donor in good health and CMV-seronegative. Both conserved end residues are part of each CDR3. A D gene is named only where the DNA matches it firmly. Rows may omit the clone size; those that give it use once, few, many or a size class.

clone size,D gene,V gene,J gene,CDR3 DNA,CDR3 protein
NA,NA,TRBV2,TRBJ2-3,TGTGCCAGCAGTCCCACTAGACGGGATACGCAGTATTTT,CASSPTRRDTQYF
NA,NA,TRBV15,TRBJ2-3,TGTGCCACCAGCAGAGATTTATCTGAAGTGCGCGCTAGCACAGATACGCAGTATTTT,CATSRDLSEVRASTDTQYF
NA,NA,TRBV6-5,TRBJ1-5,TGTGCCAGCAGTTACTCGGGGGCGTCGCATCAGCCCCAGCATTTT,CASSYSGASHQPQHF
NA,NA,TRBV19,TRBJ1-5,TGTGCCAGTAGTAGCCTCGGGCCCCAGCATTTT,CASSSLGPQHF
once,NA,TRBV27,TRBJ1-5,TGTGCCAGCAGTTTAAGGGCAGGGTCATTCTCTAGCAATCAGCCCCAGCATTTT,CASSLRAGSFSSNQPQHF
NA,NA,TRBV27,TRBJ1-5,TGTGCCAGCAGAAGAGGAGGTAGCAATCAGCCCCAGCATTTT,CASRRGGSNQPQHF
NA,NA,TRBV10-1,TRBJ2-7,TGCGCCAGCGGAAGCCCTCCCCAGGGCGTCTTGTACGAGCAGTACTTC,CASGSPPQGVLYEQYF
NA,NA,TRBV5-1,TRBJ1-1,TGCGCCAGCAGCTTGGGGGCCGCGGGTGGAACTGAAGCTTTCTTT,CASSLGAAGGTEAFF
NA,NA,TRBV7-6,TRBJ2-5,TGTGCCAGCAGCTTAGTGCCGACACACCAAGAGACCCAGTACTTC,CASSLVPTHQETQYF
NA,TRBD1,TRBV19,TRBJ1-2,TGTGCCAGTAGGGCGGACAGGGAGGGAGCAATTGACTACACCTTC,CASRADREGAIDYTF
few,NA,TRBV9,TRBJ1-3,TGTGCCAGCAGCGCGGAGGACTGGGTCTCTGGAAACACCATATATTTT,CASSAEDWVSGNTIYF
NA,TRBD1,TRBV18,TRBJ2-7,TGTGCCAGCTCACCCGTATGGGACACAGGGGTCTACGAGCAGTACTTC,CASSPVWDTGVYEQYF
NA,TRBD1,TRBV5-4,TRBJ1-1,TGTGCCAGCAGCCTGGGGACAGGGAGGCAGGCTGAAGCTTTCTTT,CASSLGTGRQAEAFF
NA,NA,TRBV30,TRBJ2-5,TGTGCCTGGAGTACCGAGGGGGGGCAGGGGACCCAGTACTTC,CAWSTEGGQGTQYF
NA,NA,TRBV29-1,TRBJ1-1,TGCAGCGTTACAGAATACTTGAACACTGAAGCTTTCTTT,CSVTEYLNTEAFF
NA,TRBD2,TRBV7-2,TRBJ2-7,TGTGCCAGCAGGACTAGCGGAAGCTCCTACGAGCAGTACTTC,CASRTSGSSYEQYF
NA,NA,TRBV2,TRBJ1-2,TGTGCCAGCAGTGTTGGAGGACTCTACTATGGCTACACCTTC,CASSVGGLYYGYTF
NA,TRBD1,TRBV2,TRBJ1-1,TGTGCCAGCAGCCCAGGGGGTTATACTGAAGCTTTCTTT,CASSPGGYTEAFF
NA,TRBD1,TRBV19,TRBJ1-1,TGTGCCAGTAGTATCAACAGGGGAGTCACTGAAGCTTTCTTT,CASSINRGVTEAFF
NA,TRBD1,TRBV7-9,TRBJ2-7,TGTGCCAGCAGCCCTCGACAGGGGTCCTACGAGCAGTACTTC,CASSPRQGSYEQYF
NA,NA,TRBV15,TRBJ1-3,TGTGCCACCAGCAGAGAAGTAGCGAGCTCTGGAAACACCATATATTTT,CATSREVASSGNTIYF
NA,NA,TRBV25-1,TRBJ1-3,TGTGCCAGCAGTGCCCTTCGAGGCTCTGGAAACACCATATATTTT,CASSALRGSGNTIYF
NA,TRBD1,TRBV7-9,TRBJ2-7,TGTGCCAGCACCAGGACAGGGCAAGGAGTGCAGTACTTC,CASTRTGQGVQYF
NA,NA,TRBV25-1,TRBJ1-1,TGTGCCAGCAGTGAATTGGGGGGAGGGACTGAAGCTTTCTTT,CASSELGGGTEAFF
NA,TRBD1,TRBV18,TRBJ1-6,TGTGCCAGCTCAACGACAGGGGCCAATTCACCCCTCCACTTT,CASSTTGANSPLHF
NA,TRBD2,TRBV4-3,TRBJ2-1,TGCGCCAGCAGCCGCACGACTAGCGGGGGCCACAACAATGAGCAGTTCTTC,CASSRTTSGGHNNEQFF
NA,TRBD1,TRBV18,TRBJ1-3,TGTGCCAGCTCACCACAGCGCGTCAGGGGGCGAAACACCATATATTTT,CASSPQRVRGRNTIYF
NA,NA,TRBV2,TRBJ2-5,TGTGCCAGCAGTGGGCGGACACGGGCCCAAGAGACCCAGTACTTC,CASSGRTRAQETQYF
NA,TRBD1,TRBV4-1,TRBJ1-4,TGCGCCAGCAGCAGCTACGGGACAGGGAATGAAAAACTGTTTTTT,CASSSYGTGNEKLFF